These 6 T cell receptor beta chains were sequenced from one sample in a study of control samples from healthy donors and cancer patients. Using immunoSEQ multiplex PCR, the repertoire was profiled, and TCRdb retains in-frame clones only, with some absent. This table holds some 160,000 clones, just under 95% found once. Sequencing was done on a sample of blood. These receptors were collected from a woman in her thirties or forties in good health.

V gene TRBV9 combines with J gene TRBJ2-3; D ambiguous. The germline gives CDR1 SGDLS, CDR2 YYNGEE. Between the trimmed V and J ends, which lost 0 bases and 2 bases, there was a span of 10 bases. This CDR3 has 15 amino acids. In DNA form, the CDR3 reads TGTGCCAGCAGCGTAGATGCGGCGACCACAGATACGCAGTATTTT. Translated, it gives CASSVDAATTDTQYF.

This chain joins TRBV5-1 and TRBJ2-3, with D unresolved. The V gene lost 0 bases and the J gene lost 0 bases, with 11 bases spanning the gap. Per germline, CDR1 SGHRS and CDR2 YFSETQ. The CDR3 runs to 16 residues. The CDR3 sequence is CASSLEPLSSTDTQYF. CDR3 sequence (DNA): TGCGCCAGCAGCTTGGAACCCCTCTCTAGCACAGATACGCAGTATTTT.

The chain carries TRBV19 and TRBJ1-2; the D is unclear. The germline V gene encodes CDR1 LNHDA and CDR2 SQIVND (reference sequence). Deletions cut 4 bases from V and 6 bases from J, with 24 bases between. This CDR3 region has 17 residues. Here the CDR3 DNA reads TGTGCCAGTAGTAAGCCGTTACCGGGCTCCCGACGGGATGGCTACACCTTC. This sequence encodes CASSKPLPGSRRDGYTF.

This chain links TRBV2 with TRBJ2-7; D possibly corresponds to TRBD1 (6 bases). V was trimmed by 6 bases and J by 2 bases, leaving 14 bases between them. CDR1 SNHLY and CDR2 FYNNEI come from the germline V gene. This CDR3 is built from 14 residues. CDR3 protein: CASRLRGSAYEQYF. The CDR3 DNA follows: TGTGCCAGCAGATTGAGGGGGTCCGCCTACGAGCAGTACTTC. Full variable domain (rest looked up from reference TRBV2 and TRBJ2-7): EPEVTQTPSHQVTQMGQEVILRCVPISNHLYFYWYRQILGQKVEFLVSFYNNEISEKSEIFDDQFSVERPDGSNFTLKIRSTKLEDSAMYFCASRLRGSAYEQYFGPGTRLTVT.

The V gene is TRBV14, the J gene TRBJ2-1, with TRBD1 as a possible D gene (5 bases). V shed 3 bases and J shed 6 bases, with 15 bases lying between them. The CDR3 extends over 15 amino acids. The germline CDR1 and CDR2 sequences are SGHDN and FVKESK. The CDR3 sequence is CASSHRQQPTNEQFF. CDR3 nucleotide sequence: TGTGCCAGCAGCCACCGACAGCAACCGACCAATGAGCAGTTCTTC.

This chain uses TRBV7-9 with TRBJ2-7; TRBD2 is a possible D gene (5 bases). V dropped 5 bases and J dropped 2 bases, with 16 bases sitting between them. CDR1 is SEHNR, CDR2 FQNEAQ, per germline (reference sequence). The CDR3 contains 15 residues. The CDR3 DNA follows: TGTGCCAGCAGCGAGGGCAAATACTCCACCTACGAGCAGTACTTC. Amino acids: CASSEGKYSTYEQYF.